Shown below are 24 T cell receptor beta chains from a single sample sequenced in a study of cytomegalovirus exposure and HLA in healthy donors (dated by TCRdb to the late 2010s). The library was generated by the immunoSEQ multiplex PCR assay. The multiplex PCR relied on a mix of 60 forward primers for TCR Vbeta segments and 13 reverse primers for TCR Jbeta segments. As stored in TCRdb, this immuneACCESS dataset retains in-frame rearrangements with V and J assigned. A fraction of the clones does not appear; measured against another copy, unresolved V genes explain less than half of the discrepancy, and the remainder lacks a known reason. The sample table records about 160,000 clones; about three quarters of these occur just once. The leading ten clones occupy 2% to 3% of the sample. The specimen sequenced was PBMCs. The receptors were sampled from a female donor in good health and CMV-seronegative.

V is TRBV15 and J is TRBJ2-7; 9 positions agree with TRBD1. Germline CDR1 LNHNV, CDR2 YYDKDF (reference sequence). The CDR3 has 13 residues. Trimming took 5 bases from V and 6 from J; bases not matched to a gene: 5. CDR3: CATSPGTGSEQYF. The CDR3, as DNA: TGTGCCACCAGCCCCGGGACAGGGAGCGAGCAGTACTTC.

The chain couples TRBV2 to TRBJ1-1, with 9 bases fitting TRBD1. Germline trimming cut 5 bases from V and 4 bases from J; bases unmatched to any gene: 5. Per germline, CDR1 SNHLY and CDR2 FYNNEI. This CDR3 region has 14 residues. CDR3 residues: CASSPGQGGTEAFF. The CDR3 DNA follows: TGTGCCAGCAGTCCGGGACAGGGAGGCACTGAAGCTTTCTTT.

This clone has a handful of counts. This chain uses TRBV7-6 with TRBJ2-5, with 8 bases aligning to TRBD1. CDR1 SGHVS and CDR2 FNYEAQ come from the germline V gene. V gave up 5 bases and J gave up 3 bases; unmatched junction bases: 5. This CDR3 is 14 amino acids long. In DNA form, the CDR3 reads TGTGCCAGCAGCCTTACAGGGGGGAAAGAGACCCAGTACTTC. This gives the protein CASSLTGGKETQYF. The whole variable domain, remainder taken from reference TRBV7-6 and TRBJ2-5, is GAGVSQSPRYKVTKRGQDVALRCDPISGHVSLYWYRQALGQGPEFLTYFNYEAQQDKSGLPNDRFSAERPEGSISTLTIQRTEQRDSAMYRCASSLTGGKETQYFGPGTRLLVL.

This clone was detected only a few times. The chain is built from TRBV18 and TRBJ2-7, with unresolved D. This CDR3 comprises 15 residues. The V end lost 3 bases, the J end lost 3 bases, and 15 bases lay between the germline ends. Germline assignment: CDR1 KGHSH and CDR2 LQKENI. DNA of the CDR3: TGTGCCAGCTCACCTCCGGGTCCAAAAAGCTACGAGCAGTACTTC. It encodes CASSPPGPKSYEQYF. The full variable domain, in which reference TRBV18 and TRBJ2-7 provide the parts outside the CDR3, is NAGVMQNPRHLVRRRGQEARLRCSPMKGHSHVYWYRQLPEEGLKFMVYLQKENIIDESGMPKERFSAEFPKEGPSILRIQQVVRGDSAAYFCASSPPGPKSYEQYFGPGTRLTVT.

This clone appeared once. The V gene is TRBV13, the J gene TRBJ1-4, with D perhaps matching TRBD1 (5 bases). With 5 bases removed from V and 8 bases from J, the gap between germline ends came to 21 bases. This CDR3 comprises 16 residues. Germline CDR1 reads PRHDT; CDR2 reads FYEKMQ (reference sequence). As DNA, the CDR3 is TGTGCCAGCAGCCCGACCGCGGGGGGAAGGAGAGAAAAACTGTTTTTT. As protein: CASSPTAGGRREKLFF.

This clone has more than one count but fewer than ten. The genes are TRBV2 and TRBJ1-2, with D maybe TRBD1 (5 bases). Germline CDR1 and CDR2: SNHLY and FYNNEI. The length of the CDR3 is 12 residues. The V gene lost 6 bases and the J gene lost 5 bases, with 10 bases spanning the gap. This CDR3 reads CASRERTYGYTF. The CDR3 bases are TGTGCCAGCAGGGAAAGGACATATGGCTACACCTTC.

The chain joins TRBV7-2 to TRBJ1-6; 7 nucleotides match TRBD1. The CDR3 consists of 16 residues. CDR1 SGHTA and CDR2 FQGNSA come from the germline V gene. J lost 7 bases, V lost 6 bases, and 12 bases had no gene match. CDR3 bases: TGTGCCAGCAGAAAGGCTGGACAGGTGTTAAATTCACCCCTCCACTTT. Its translation is CASRKAGQVLNSPLHF.

The rearrangement uses TRBV9 and TRBJ1-1, with 7 bases that match TRBD1. Germline CDR1 SGDLS, CDR2 YYNGEE. V dropped 3 bases and J dropped 7; count of bases not matched to a gene: 9. The CDR3 is 14 residues long. CDR3 nucleotides: TGTGCCAGCAGCGGAAGAGGGGGCTGGCATGAAGCTTTCTTT. It specifies CASSGRGGWHEAFF.

J is TRBJ2-1 and V is TRBV6-4, with 10 bases matching TRBD2. V lost 4 bases, J lost 0 bases, and 3 bases stayed unmatched. Germline V CDR1 and CDR2: MRHNA, SNTAGT. There are 16 residues in the CDR3. CDR3 region: CASSVSSGGSYNEQFF. Written as DNA, the CDR3 is TGTGCCAGCAGTGTGTCTAGCGGGGGCTCCTACAATGAGCAGTTCTTC.

This clone was observed once. J is TRBJ2-3 and V is TRBV5-1; TRBD1 matches 7 bases. With V trimmed by 0 bases and J by 0 bases, 7 bases remained unmatched. The CDR3 is 17 amino acids. CDR1 is SGHRS and CDR2 is YFSETQ in the germline V gene. CDR3 region: CASSLDPTGSSTDTQYF. In nucleotides, the CDR3 is TGCGCCAGCAGCTTGGATCCGACAGGGTCTAGCACAGATACGCAGTATTTT.

The V call is TRBV7-3, the J call TRBJ2-3; TRBD2 matches at 12 bases. Germline loops: CDR1 SGHTA, CDR2 FQGTGA. The CDR3 has 16 amino acids. Losses at the gene ends were 5 bases for V and 2 bases for J; bases not matched to a gene: 5. CDR3 sequence (DNA): TGTGCCAGCAGCGGGGGACTAGCGGGCCTCACAGATACGCAGTATTTT. Protein: CASSGGLAGLTDTQYF.

This clone is a singleton in its sample. The chain carries TRBV14 and TRBJ2-7; 7 bases fit TRBD1. This CDR3 is built from 14 residues. V trimming: 0 bases; J trimming: 6 bases; junction bases outside the gene matches: 5. The germline gives CDR1 SGHDN, CDR2 FVKESK. The CDR3 DNA follows: TGTGCCAGCAGCCAAGAGAGGGGGCTATCCGAGCAGTACTTC. It yields the protein CASSQERGLSEQYF. Using reference TRBV14 and TRBJ2-7 for the parts outside the CDR3, the full variable domain is EAGVTQFPSHSVIEKGQTVTLRCDPISGHDNLYWYRRVMGKEIKFLLHFVKESKQDESGMPNNRFLAERTGGTYSTLKVQPAELEDSGVYFCASSQERGLSEQYFGPGTRLTVT.

The chain carries TRBV21-1 and TRBJ2-7; TRBD2 reflects the table's D call only, with no check against the DNA. TRBV21-1 is a recognized pseudogene. This CDR3 is built from 16 residues. CDR3 nucleotides: TGTGCCAGCAGCAGCCAGTCCGGGGATAGGGCCTACGAGCAGTACTTC. Protein sequence: CASSSQSGDRAYEQYF.

The chain recombines TRBV18 with TRBJ2-7, with TRBD2 matching over 13 bases. Losses at the gene ends were 3 bases for V and 2 bases for J; bases not matched to a gene: 1. Germline-derived CDR1 and CDR2 are KGHSH and LQKENI. This CDR3 has 15 residues. The CDR3 sequence is CASSPGLAGPYEQYF. The CDR3 DNA sequence: TGTGCCAGCTCACCGGGACTAGCGGGACCCTACGAGCAGTACTTC.

The J gene is TRBJ2-7, the V gene TRBV15; D is ambiguous. This CDR3 has 15 amino acids. The V end was cut by 0 bases, the J end by 2 bases, with 11 bases between. In germline, CDR1 is LNHNV, CDR2 YYDKDF (reference sequence). The CDR3 bases are TGTGCCACCAGCAGAGATTACACCGTCGCCTACGAGCAGTACTTC. Amino acid sequence: CATSRDYTVAYEQYF.

The chain carries TRBV7-9 and TRBJ2-1, with 8 bases lining up with TRBD2. Germline CDR1 SEHNR, CDR2 FQNEAQ (reference sequence). The V gene end was trimmed by 4 bases and the J gene end by 3 bases; junction bases not matched to a gene: 11. The CDR3 consists of 17 residues. The CDR3 region is CASSSERDSGNYNEQFF. The CDR3 coding sequence is TGTGCCAGCAGCTCCGAAAGGGATAGCGGGAACTACAATGAGCAGTTCTTC.

This rearrangement joins TRBV7-3 to TRBJ2-3; maybe TRBD2 (5 bases). Trimming removed 1 base from V and 1 base from J, with 9 bases in between. The germline gives CDR1 SGHTA, CDR2 FQGTGA. There are 15 residues in the CDR3. The CDR3 bases are TGTGCCAGCAGCTTAATAAGCGGTCGCACAGATACGCAGTATTTT. It translates to CASSLISGRTDTQYF.

The chain carries TRBV29-1 and TRBJ2-5, with 7 bases matching TRBD1. J was trimmed by 5 bases and V by 7 bases; bases with no gene match: 13. Germline V gives CDR1 SQVTM, CDR2 ANQGSEA. This CDR3 comprises 14 residues. CDR3 sequence: CSAGTVFGSETQYF. The CDR3 nucleotides are TGCAGCGCCGGGACAGTTTTCGGGTCGGAGACCCAGTACTTC.

The chain is built from TRBV13 and TRBJ2-7, with TRBD1 as a possible D gene (5 bases). The germline V gene encodes CDR1 PRHDT and CDR2 FYEKMQ (reference sequence). CDR3 length equals 15 residues. The germline V and J ends were trimmed by 3 bases and 3 bases, with 15 bases remaining between them. This chain's CDR3 is CASSLGQRQGYEQYF. As DNA, the CDR3 is TGTGCCAGCAGCTTGGGCCAGCGCCAGGGCTACGAGCAGTACTTC.

This sequence joins TRBV14 and TRBJ1-5; no firm D call. CDR1 is SGHDN, CDR2 FVKESK, per germline. The CDR3 runs to 12 residues. Trimming stripped 4 bases from V and 2 bases from J, with 3 bases between. The CDR3: CASSLGNQPQHF. CDR3 coding DNA: TGTGCCAGCAGCCTAGGCAATCAGCCCCAGCATTTT.

V gene TRBV19 combines with J gene TRBJ2-7; a weak D match, TRBD2 (6 bases). In germline, CDR1 is LNHDA, CDR2 SQIVND (reference sequence). This CDR3 is 14 amino acids long. Trimming shortened V by 5 bases and J by 3 bases, and 14 bases separated the two germline ends. The CDR3 protein is CASSPSLGGYEQYF. CDR3 coding DNA: TGTGCCAGTAGTCCTTCTCTCGGGGGCTACGAGCAGTACTTC.

The chain combines TRBV10-2 with TRBJ2-5, with 7 bases fitting TRBD2. V shed 2 bases, J shed 4 bases, and the junction held 7 bases outside the gene matches. Germline loops: CDR1 WSHSY, CDR2 SAAADI. This CDR3 has 15 residues. The CDR3 protein is CASSEQAGVIETQYF. The DNA of the CDR3 is TGCGCCAGCAGTGAGCAGGCGGGGGTAATAGAGACCCAGTACTTC.

As regards this clone: The limits of the CDR3 on the DNA are not certain, so only TCRdb's listed CDR3 is given. The J gene is TRBJ1-2, the V gene TRBV28; the table's D gene call, TRBD1, was not cross checked with the DNA. The germline CDR1 and CDR2 sequences are MDHEN and SYDVKM. The CDR3 sequence runs 16 residues, both termini included. The CDR3 loop is CASSSSDRPANYGYTF.

This chain connects TRBV6-5 to TRBJ2-7; D possibly corresponds to TRBD1 (6 bases). Trimming took off 9 bases at V and 6 bases at J, with 12 bases between the two ends. The CDR3 is 11 residues long. The germline V gene has CDR1 MNHEY and CDR2 SVGAGI. CDR3 coding DNA: TGTGCCAGTCAGGGGCCCGGCGAGCAGTACTTC. It encodes CASQGPGEQYF.